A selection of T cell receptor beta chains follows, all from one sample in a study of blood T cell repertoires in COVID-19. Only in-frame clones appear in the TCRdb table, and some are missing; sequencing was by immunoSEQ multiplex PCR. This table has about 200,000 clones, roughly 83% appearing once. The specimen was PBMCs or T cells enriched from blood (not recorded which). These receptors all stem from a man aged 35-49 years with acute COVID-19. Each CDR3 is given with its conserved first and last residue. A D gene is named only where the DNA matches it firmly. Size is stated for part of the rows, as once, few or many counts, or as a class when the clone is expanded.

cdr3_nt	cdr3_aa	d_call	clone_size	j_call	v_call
TGTGCCAGCAGCAGGGGCGTCGGTACCTACAATGAGCAGTTCTTC	CASSRGVGTYNEQFF	.	.	TRBJ2-1	TRBV21-1
TGTGCCAGCAGTTACTCGCCACAGATCACTGAAGCTTTCTTT	CASSYSPQITEAFF	.	.	TRBJ1-1	TRBV6-5
TGTGCCAGCAGCTTACTAGGGGGCGCCTCCGAGCAGTACTTC	CASSLLGGASEQYF	TRBD1	.	TRBJ2-7	TRBV7-2
TGTGCCAGCCAGGGGGACAGGGGGCTTCAGAGCTACGAGCAGTACTTC	CASQGDRGLQSYEQYF	.	.	TRBJ2-7	TRBV21-1
TGTGCCACCAGTGATTTGCTGCCTAGCGGGTACCGTGAGCAGTTCTTC	CATSDLLPSGYREQFF	TRBD2	.	TRBJ2-1	TRBV24-1
TGCGCCAGCAGATTTGGACTAGCGACAGATACGCAGTATTTT	CASRFGLATDTQYF	TRBD2	.	TRBJ2-3	TRBV5-1
TGTGCCAGCAGCTTAAGCGGGAGGGTTGAGCAGTTCTTC	CASSLSGRVEQFF	TRBD2	.	TRBJ2-1	TRBV28
TGTGCCAGCAGCCCGCGCCGAGGGGGCCCCTACGAGCAGTACTTC	CASSPRRGGPYEQYF	TRBD1	.	TRBJ2-7	TRBV7-2
TGTGCCAGTAGTATATTAGGACAGTTCAGCAATCAGCCCCAGCATTTT	CASSILGQFSNQPQHF	.	.	TRBJ1-5	TRBV19
TGTGCCAGTACGAGAACCCCAACAGGGACTAACTATGGCTACACCTTC	CASTRTPTGTNYGYTF	.	.	TRBJ1-2	TRBV19
TGTGCCAGCAGCGTAGGGGAGGGGCACTCCTACGAGCAGTACTTC	CASSVGEGHSYEQYF	TRBD2	.	TRBJ2-7	TRBV9
TGCGCCAGCAGCTTGAATACAGACAGGGACACTGAGGCTTTCTTT	CASSLNTDRDTEAFF	TRBD1	.	TRBJ1-1	TRBV5-1
TGTGCCAGCTCATCCACCCAGACAGGGAATTCACCCCTCCACTTT	CASSSTQTGNSPLHF	TRBD1	.	TRBJ1-6	TRBV27
TGTGCCAGCAGTTACTCGACAGGGGTGGGCAATGAGCAGTTCTTC	CASSYSTGVGNEQFF	TRBD1	.	TRBJ2-1	TRBV6-5
TGTGCCAGCAGCAACAGGGCAGCAACTAATGAAAAACTGTTTTTT	CASSNRAATNEKLFF	.	.	TRBJ1-4	TRBV6-5
TGTGCCAGCAGTTACCGCGGACAGTACACAGATACGCAGTATTTT	CASSYRGQYTDTQYF	.	.	TRBJ2-3	TRBV6-5
TGTGCCACCAGTGGGGCCACGGTCCCCTACAATGAGCAGTTCTTC	CATSGATVPYNEQFF	.	.	TRBJ2-1	TRBV24-1
TGTGCCAGCAGCGTAGCAGGGACAGGGGGGGAAAAACTGTTTTTT	CASSVAGTGGEKLFF	TRBD1	.	TRBJ1-4	TRBV9
TGTGCCAGCAGTTTAGGGACTAGTTACAATGAGCAGTTCTTC	CASSLGTSYNEQFF	TRBD2	few	TRBJ2-1	TRBV28
TGTGCGACGAGGACAGGGTTCGGCTACACCTTC	CATRTGFGYTF	TRBD1	.	TRBJ1-2	TRBV28
TGTGCCAGTAGCCCACAGGTCAGCTCTGGAAACACCATATATTTT	CASSPQVSSGNTIYF	.	once	TRBJ1-3	TRBV19
TGTGCCAGCAGTTTGGGCCCCCGGACAACTGAGCAGTTCTTC	CASSLGPRTTEQFF	.	.	TRBJ2-1	TRBV27
TGCAGTGCTACCTCGGGTGACGAGCAGTACTTC	CSATSGDEQYF	.	.	TRBJ2-7	TRBV20-1
TGTGCCAGCGGACAGGGAATGTTCCCCGGGGAGCTGTTTTTT	CASGQGMFPGELFF	TRBD1	.	TRBJ2-2	TRBV25-1
TGTGCCTGGAATCACAGGTGGGGATCACCCCTCCACTTT	CAWNHRWGSPLHF	.	.	TRBJ1-6	TRBV30
TGTGCCAGCAGCCCGAACGGACAGTACTATGGCTACACCTTC	CASSPNGQYYGYTF	.	.	TRBJ1-2	TRBV11-2
TGTGCCAGCAGTTACTCTGGCGGGGGGGAGCTGTTTTTT	CASSYSGGGELFF	.	.	TRBJ2-2	TRBV6-2/TRBV6-3
TGTGCCAGCAGTTCTCAGGGTCTGGGCTACACCTTC	CASSSQGLGYTF	.	.	TRBJ1-2	TRBV6-5
TGCGCCAGCAGCCAAATGTCTTACCGCGACACCGGGGAGCTGTTTTTT	CASSQMSYRDTGELFF	.	.	TRBJ2-2	TRBV4-3
TGTGCCAGCAGCTACCCTCAAGGGGGTCAGTTCTTC	CASSYPQGGQFF	.	.	TRBJ2-1	TRBV12-3/TRBV12-4
TGTGCCAGCAGCCCTCGGAGTGGGGAGGCCTACGAGCAGTACTTC	CASSPRSGEAYEQYF	.	.	TRBJ2-7	TRBV13
TGTGCCAGCTGCCAAGGCCCTAGCGCGTCGACTGAAGCTTTCTTT	CASCQGPSASTEAFF	.	.	TRBJ1-1	TRBV7-2
TGTGCCAGCAGTGAATCGGATCAGCCCCAGCATTTT	CASSESDQPQHF	.	.	TRBJ1-5	TRBV2